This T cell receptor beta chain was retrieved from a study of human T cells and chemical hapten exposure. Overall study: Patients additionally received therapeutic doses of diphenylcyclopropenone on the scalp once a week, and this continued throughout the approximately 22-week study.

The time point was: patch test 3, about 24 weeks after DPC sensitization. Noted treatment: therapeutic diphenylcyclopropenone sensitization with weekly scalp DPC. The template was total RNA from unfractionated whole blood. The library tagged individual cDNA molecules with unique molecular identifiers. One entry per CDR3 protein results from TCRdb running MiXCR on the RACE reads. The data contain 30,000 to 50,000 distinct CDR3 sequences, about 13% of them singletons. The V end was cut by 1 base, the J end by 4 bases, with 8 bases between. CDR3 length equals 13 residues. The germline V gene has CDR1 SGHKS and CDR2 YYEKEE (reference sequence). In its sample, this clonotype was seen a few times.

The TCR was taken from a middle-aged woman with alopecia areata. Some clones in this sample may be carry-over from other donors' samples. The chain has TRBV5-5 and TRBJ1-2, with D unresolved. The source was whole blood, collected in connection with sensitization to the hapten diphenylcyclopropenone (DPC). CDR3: CASSLSARYGYTF. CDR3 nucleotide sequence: TGTGCCAGCAGCTTGTCGGCACGCTATGGCTACACCTTC.